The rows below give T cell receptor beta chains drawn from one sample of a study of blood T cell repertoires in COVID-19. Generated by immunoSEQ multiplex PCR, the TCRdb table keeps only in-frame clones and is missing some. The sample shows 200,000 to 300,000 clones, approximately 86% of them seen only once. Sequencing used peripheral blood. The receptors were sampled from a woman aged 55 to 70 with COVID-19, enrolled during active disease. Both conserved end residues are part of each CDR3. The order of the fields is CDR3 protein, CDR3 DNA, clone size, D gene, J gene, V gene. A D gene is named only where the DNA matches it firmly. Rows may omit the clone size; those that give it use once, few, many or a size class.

CASRVRGTPSYNEQFF,TGTGCCAGTAGAGTTCGTGGGACACCTTCCTACAATGAGCAGTTCTTC,-,-,TRBJ2-1,TRBV19
CASSITGGREGEQFF,TGTGCCAGTAGTATTACTGGCGGGAGGGAGGGGGAGCAGTTCTTC,-,TRBD2,TRBJ2-1,TRBV19
CASSQEEASLYNEQFF,TGTGCCAGCAGCCAAGAGGAGGCCTCACTTTACAATGAGCAGTTCTTC,-,-,TRBJ2-1,TRBV3-1/TRBV3-2
CASSLTGRVTEAFF,TGTGCCAGCAGCTTAACGGGCAGGGTTACTGAAGCTTTCTTT,few,-,TRBJ1-1,TRBV7-3
CASSPLAGGTDTQYF,TGTGCCAGCTCACCGTTAGCGGGAGGCACAGATACGCAGTATTTT,once,TRBD2,TRBJ2-3,TRBV18
CATSRDSGSSYEQYF,TGTGCCACCAGCAGAGACAGCGGAAGCTCCTACGAGCAGTACTTC,-,-,TRBJ2-7,TRBV15
CASSPSTDRWGGEKLFF,TGTGCCAGCAGCCCAAGTACGGACAGGTGGGGTGGTGAAAAACTGTTTTTT,-,TRBD1,TRBJ1-4,TRBV3-1/TRBV3-2
CASSLRSGGRNEQFF,TGTGCCAGCAGCTTAAGGTCAGGGGGTCGCAATGAGCAGTTCTTC,-,TRBD1,TRBJ2-1,TRBV7-9
CAIRPGGGGYGYTF,TGTGCCATCAGGCCGGGGGGGGGCGGCTATGGCTACACCTTC,-,-,TRBJ1-2,TRBV10-3
CATSSYGPQGLYEQYF,TGTGCCACCAGCAGTTATGGACCTCAGGGCCTCTACGAGCAGTACTTC,once,-,TRBJ2-7,TRBV15
CAWKFVGGFGGEQFF,TGTGCCTGGAAGTTTGTGGGAGGCTTCGGGGGTGAGCAGTTCTTC,-,-,TRBJ2-1,TRBV30
CASSFPGSTDTQYF,TGTGCCAGCAGCTTTCCCGGGAGCACAGATACGCAGTATTTT,-,-,TRBJ2-3,TRBV7-3
CASSNNRVHGYTF,TGTGCCAGCAGTAACAACAGGGTTCATGGCTACACCTTC,-,-,TRBJ1-2,TRBV28
CASSAPGTASGNTIYF,TGTGCCAGCAGCGCCCCCGGGACAGCCTCTGGAAACACCATATATTTT,-,TRBD1,TRBJ1-3,TRBV9
CASPPPGGISPEAFF,TGTGCCAGCCCCCCCCCAGGGGGCATTTCTCCTGAAGCTTTCTTT,-,TRBD1,TRBJ1-1,TRBV2
CASSEARETQHF,TGTGCCAGCAGTGAAGCTCGGGAGACCCAGCATTTT,once,-,TRBJ1-5,TRBV2
CAISETRDRADYGYTF,TGTGCCATCAGTGAGACCAGGGACAGGGCGGACTATGGCTACACCTTC,-,TRBD1,TRBJ1-2,TRBV10-3
CAWSVSVTGFPLHF,TGTGCCTGGAGTGTATCCGTGACAGGGTTTCCCCTCCACTTT,-,TRBD1,TRBJ1-6,TRBV30
CASSYGLAGGRNEQYF,TGTGCCAGCAGCTACGGACTAGCGGGAGGGAGGAACGAGCAGTACTTC,-,TRBD2,TRBJ2-7,TRBV13
CASSRGVLQETQYF,TGTGCCAGTAGTAGGGGGGTCCTACAAGAGACCCAGTACTTC,-,-,TRBJ2-5,TRBV19
CATSEPGQGLGEQFF,TGTGCCACCAGTGAGCCGGGACAGGGTCTGGGTGAGCAGTTCTTC,-,TRBD1,TRBJ2-1,TRBV24-1
CASDYLGDEQYF,TGCGCCAGTGACTACCTGGGCGACGAGCAGTACTTC,-,-,TRBJ2-7,TRBV5-1
CASSLKRGDVGQYF,TGTGCCAGCAGCCTAAAGCGGGGGGACGTTGGGCAGTACTTC,-,TRBD2,TRBJ2-7,TRBV11-2
CASSYLTGDGGSYTEAFF,TGTGCCAGCAGTTACTTGACAGGGGACGGCGGTTCGTACACTGAAGCTTTCTTT,-,TRBD1,TRBJ1-1,TRBV6-2/TRBV6-3
CATSDQGWDTQYF,TGTGCCACCAGTGATCAGGGTTGGGATACGCAGTATTTT,once,-,TRBJ2-3,TRBV24-1
CATSDRYQETQYF,TGTGCCACCAGTGACAGGTACCAAGAGACCCAGTACTTC,-,-,TRBJ2-5,TRBV24-1
CASSEDINRGGVSPQHF,TGTGCCAGCAGTGAAGACATTAATCGGGGGGGGGTCTCGCCCCAGCATTTT,few,-,TRBJ1-5,TRBV6-1
CASRGRGNYGYTF,TGTGCCAGCAGGGGCAGGGGAAACTATGGCTACACCTTC,-,-,TRBJ1-2,TRBV2
CASISLAGTDTQYF,TGTGCCAGCATTTCACTAGCGGGAACCGATACGCAGTATTTT,-,TRBD2,TRBJ2-3,TRBV6-5
CASSPKGGAGELFF,TGTGCCAGCAGCCCTAAGGGGGGGGCCGGGGAGCTGTTTTTT,-,-,TRBJ2-2,TRBV5-4
CASSFTSGRNTGELFF,TGCGCCAGCAGCTTTACTAGCGGCAGGAACACCGGGGAGCTGTTTTTT,-,TRBD2,TRBJ2-2,TRBV5-1
CAWCPGVRAVNTEAFF,TGTGCCTGGTGCCCTGGCGTCAGGGCAGTGAACACTGAAGCTTTCTTT,-,-,TRBJ1-1,TRBV30
CASSSVQAGNEQYF,TGTGCCAGCAGTTCCGTCCAGGCGGGGAACGAGCAGTACTTC,-,-,TRBJ2-7,TRBV6-5
CASSFGAGDTEAFF,TGTGCCAGCAGTTTCGGGGCAGGGGACACTGAAGCTTTCTTT,-,-,TRBJ1-1,TRBV28
CASSLDSSSNQPQHF,TGCGCCAGCAGCTTGGACAGTTCTAGCAATCAGCCCCAGCATTTT,-,-,TRBJ1-5,TRBV5-1
CACAWELVQTQYF,TGTGCCTGTGCTTGGGAGCTGGTTCAGACCCAGTACTTC,-,-,TRBJ2-5,TRBV30